This T cell receptor beta chain derives from a study of T cell repertoires in cytomegalovirus infection. A single record per CDR3 protein comes from TCRdb applying MiXCR to the reads. The sample gives under 200,000 distinct CDR3 sequences, less than 25% of which show up once; 20% to 30% is in the top ten. Details on this clonotype: The antigen remains unidentified.

Germline loops: CDR1 SGHVS, CDR2 FQNEAQ. This CDR3 has 19 amino acids. V shed 5 bases and J 4 bases; nucleotides not matched to a gene: 20. This clonotype originated in a human donor in good health (CMV status not recorded). Some clones in this sample may be carry-over from other donors' samples. The gene calls are TRBV7-8 and TRBJ2-5, with 9 bases matching TRBD1. Sequencing used CD8+ T cells from cultured PBMCs, obtained from culture after CMV antigen stimulation. The CDR3 DNA follows: TGTGCCAGCAGCGTTCTAGTGGGGCGGGACAGGGACGAACGAGAGACCCAGTACTTC. Its protein is CASSVLVGRDRDERETQYF.